These 21 T cell receptor beta chains were sequenced from one sample in a study of cytomegalovirus exposure and HLA in healthy donors. Only in-frame clones appear in the TCRdb table, and some are missing; sequencing was by immunoSEQ multiplex PCR. This table holds more than 85,000 clones, about 95% found once. Sequencing was carried out using PBMCs. The receptors derive from a woman younger than 30 in good health and CMV-seronegative.

V gene TRBV5-1 combines with J gene TRBJ2-5, with no clear D. The CDR3 is 13 residues long. The germline gives CDR1 SGHRS, CDR2 YFSETQ. Trimming removed 1 base at V and 3 bases at J, with 7 bases between. The CDR3 region is CASSLSTEETQYF. The CDR3 DNA is TGCGCCAGCAGCTTGAGCACAGAAGAGACCCAGTACTTC.

This chain connects TRBV28 to TRBJ2-1; D might be TRBD2 (7 bases). V lost 3 bases to trimming and J lost 0 bases, with 18 bases between them. This CDR3 is 18 amino acids long. CDR1 is MDHEN, CDR2 SYDVKM, per germline. CDR3 sequence reads: CASSLGGGGLISYNEQFF. The CDR3 bases are TGTGCCAGCAGTTTGGGTGGCGGGGGCCTTATCTCCTACAATGAGCAGTTCTTC.

The chain is built from TRBV6-1 and TRBJ1-2; 11 positions agree with TRBD1. V trimming: 6 bases; J trimming: 5 bases; junction bases outside the gene matches: 5. The germline gives CDR1 MNHNS, CDR2 SASEGT. The CDR3 runs to 14 residues. CDR3 region: CASSWDRGVYGYTF. In DNA form, the CDR3 reads TGTGCCAGCAGCTGGGACAGGGGGGTTTATGGCTACACCTTC.

This clone was seen just once. The chain links TRBV7-9 to TRBJ2-7; maybe TRBD2 (5 bases). There are 12 residues in the CDR3. The V gene's germline CDR1 is SEHNR and CDR2 FQNEAQ (reference sequence). The V end lost 3 bases, the J end lost 4 bases, and 7 bases lay between the germline ends. The CDR3 DNA reads TGTGCCAGCAGCTTGGGAGATTACGAGCAGTACTTC. It encodes CASSLGDYEQYF.

V gene TRBV4-2 combines with J gene TRBJ2-7, with 7 bases aligning to TRBD2. The CDR3 totals 16 residues. Germline loops: CDR1 LGHNA, CDR2 YNFKEQ. With 0 bases clipped from V and 4 bases from J, the junction kept 9 bases outside the gene matches. The CDR3 is CASSQESSFGGYEQYF. Written as DNA, the CDR3 is TGTGCCAGCAGCCAAGAATCGTCCTTCGGGGGGTACGAGCAGTACTTC.

V is TRBV5-1 and J is TRBJ2-5, with 8 bases lining up with TRBD2. The CDR3 runs 16 residues. The junction had 8 bases not matched to a gene; V was cut back by 0 bases and J by 4 bases. CDR1 is SGHRS and CDR2 is YFSETQ in the germline V gene. The CDR3 region has the DNA TGCGCCAGCAGCTTGGCGGTAGCGGGAAGTCTAGAGACCCAGTACTTC. This translates into CASSLAVAGSLETQYF.

This sequence joins TRBV29-1 and TRBJ2-2, with TRBD1 matching 8 bases. Germline V CDR1 and CDR2: SQVTM, ANQGSEA. The CDR3 is made up of 13 amino acids. V lost 6 bases and J lost 1; bases outside the gene matches: 1. CDR3 in amino acids: CSVDRGNTGELFF. CDR3 bases: TGCAGCGTCGACAGGGGGAACACCGGGGAGCTGTTTTTT.

The J gene is TRBJ2-7, the V gene TRBV6-1; TRBD2 matches at 10 bases. The length of the CDR3 is 16 residues. V lost 2 bases to trimming and J lost 3 bases; unmatched junction nucleotides: 7. Germline loops: CDR1 MNHNS, CDR2 SASEGT. The DNA for the CDR3 is TGTGCCAGCAGTGAATATAGCGGGGGGCAGTTCTACGAGCAGTACTTC. Encoded protein: CASSEYSGGQFYEQYF.

V gene TRBV29-1 combines with J gene TRBJ1-1; 9 bases agree with TRBD1. The germline V gene encodes CDR1 SQVTM and CDR2 ANQGSEA. Trimming at V came to 1 base and at J to 7 bases, leaving 7 bases not matched to a gene. The CDR3 is made up of 14 amino acids. The CDR3 DNA sequence: TGCAGCGTTGAAGTAGCGCGACAGGGGGTTGAAGCTTTCTTT. It yields the protein CSVEVARQGVEAFF. Full variable domain (remainder filled in from reference TRBV29-1 and TRBJ1-1): SAVISQKPSRDICQRGTSLTIQCQVDSQVTMMFWYRQQPGQSLTLIATANQGSEATYESGFVIDKFPISRPNLTFSTLTVSNMSPEDSSIYLCSVEVARQGVEAFFGQGTRLTVV.

The rearrangement links TRBV15 to TRBJ1-2; TRBD1 might be the D (5 bases). This CDR3 spans 15 amino acids. CDR1 is LNHNV and CDR2 is YYDKDF in the germline V gene (reference sequence). V was shortened by 5 bases and J by 4 bases, with 17 bases between the two germline ends. This CDR3 reads CATSERGSPLYGYTF. The CDR3 nucleotides read TGTGCCACCAGCGAACGGGGGAGTCCTCTCTATGGCTACACCTTC. Using reference TRBV15 and TRBJ1-2 for the parts outside the CDR3, the full variable domain is DAMVIQNPRYQVTQFGKPVTLSCSQTLNHNVMYWYQQKSSQAPKLLFHYYDKDFNNEADTPDNFQSRRPNTSFCFLDIRSPGLGDTAMYLCATSERGSPLYGYTFGSGTRLTVV.

The V call is TRBV2, the J call TRBJ1-5, with 9 bases matching TRBD1. V was clipped by 4 bases and J by 5 bases; unmatched bases: 3. Germline lookup yields CDR1 SNHLY and CDR2 FYNNEI. The length of the CDR3 is 14 residues. The CDR3 DNA reads TGTGCCAGCAGTGTGAGACAGGGGGATCAGCCCCAGCATTTT. Translating gives CASSVRQGDQPQHF. Looking up the rest from reference TRBV2 and TRBJ1-5 gives the full variable domain: EPEVTQTPSHQVTQMGQEVILRCVPISNHLYFYWYRQILGQKVEFLVSFYNNEISEKSEIFDDQFSVERPDGSNFTLKIRSTKLEDSAMYFCASSVRQGDQPQHFGDGTRLSIL.

V usage is TRBV27 and J usage is TRBJ2-5, with D unresolved. The germline V gene has CDR1 MNHEY and CDR2 SMNVEV (reference sequence). V was trimmed by 3 bases and J by 5 bases, leaving 10 bases between them. This CDR3 contains 13 residues. The CDR3 region is CASSFTPGETQYF. The CDR3 nucleotides are TGTGCCAGCAGTTTTACCCCCGGGGAGACCCAGTACTTC.

The chain recombines TRBV27 with TRBJ1-5, with D maybe TRBD1 (6 bases). The germline CDR1 and CDR2 sequences are MNHEY and SMNVEV (reference sequence). Trimming removed 2 bases from V and 9 bases from J, with 14 bases in between. This CDR3 region has 14 residues. CDR3 nucleotide sequence: TGTGCCAGCAGTTTACAACAGGGACAAGGGCCCCAGCATTTT. Translation gives CASSLQQGQGPQHF.

This clone was recorded a few times. V is TRBV5-1 and J is TRBJ2-3, with unresolved D. The length of the CDR3 is 14 residues. V was clipped by 0 bases and J by 3 bases, with 8 bases between them. Germline V gives CDR1 SGHRS, CDR2 YFSETQ. CDR3 nucleotide sequence: TGCGCCAGCAGCTTGGGGCAGACAACAGATACGCAGTATTTT. Protein product: CASSLGQTTDTQYF.

CDR3 region: CASSDGTSAYSDTQYF. DNA of the CDR3: TGCGCCAGCAGCGATGGGACTAGCGCCTACTCAGATACGCAGTATTTT. The rearrangement links TRBV5-1 to TRBJ2-3; 10 nucleotides line up with TRBD2. CDR3 size: 16 residues. The V segment lost 4 bases and the J segment 4 bases; nucleotides outside the gene matches: 9. Per the germline V gene, CDR1 is SGHRS and CDR2 is YFSETQ.

In its sample, this clone was seen once. This chain connects TRBV6-5 to TRBJ2-2, with a possible D match to TRBD2 (6 bases). CDR1 is MNHEY, CDR2 SVGAGI, per germline. V lost 8 bases, J lost 5 bases, and 18 bases lay in between. CDR3 length equals 15 residues. The CDR3 here is CASESGLAPTGELFF. The CDR3 region has the DNA TGTGCCAGCGAATCGGGACTCGCTCCTACCGGGGAGCTGTTTTTT.

The V call is TRBV18, the J call TRBJ1-3, with 10 bases lining up with TRBD1. V shed 1 base, J shed 6 bases, and the junction held 6 bases outside the gene matches. The length of the CDR3 is 16 residues. Germline-derived CDR1 and CDR2 are KGHSH and LQKENI. CDR3 loop: CASSPLGGQGENTIYF. The CDR3 nucleotides are TGTGCCAGCTCACCACTCGGTGGACAGGGGGAAAACACCATATATTTT.

The V call is TRBV10-3, the J call TRBJ1-5, with a possible D match to TRBD1 (6 bases). Trimming removed 5 bases from V and 3 bases from J, with 11 bases in between. Germline lookup yields CDR1 ENHRY and CDR2 SYGVKD. This CDR3 comprises 14 residues. CDR3 residues: CAISPGQTNQPQHF. CDR3 coding DNA: TGTGCCATCAGTCCTGGACAGACCAATCAGCCCCAGCATTTT.

This sequence joins TRBV19 and TRBJ1-3; D is unresolved. CDR1 LNHDA and CDR2 SQIVND come from the germline V gene (reference sequence). The CDR3 sequence is 8 residues long. V was cut by 9 bases and J by 14 bases, with 8 bases left in between. The CDR3 is CASGSLYF. The CDR3 nucleotides are TGTGCCAGCGGGAGCCTATATTTT.

The chain uses TRBV18 and TRBJ2-2; D uncertain. The germline V gene encodes CDR1 KGHSH and CDR2 LQKENI. V was cut by 5 bases and J by 3 bases, with 4 bases left in between. The CDR3 runs 12 residues. In nucleotides, the CDR3 is TGTGCCAGCTCATCCGACACCGGGGAGCTGTTTTTT. It encodes CASSSDTGELFF.

The V and J genes are TRBV2 and TRBJ2-7; D gene unclear. Germline V gene sequence: CDR1 SNHLY, CDR2 FYNNEI. Trimming pared 2 bases from V and 2 bases from J, leaving 10 bases between. This CDR3 comprises 14 residues. In nucleotides, the CDR3 is TGTGCCAGCAGTGAAATGGCAGTCACCTACGAGCAGTACTTC. This encodes CASSEMAVTYEQYF.